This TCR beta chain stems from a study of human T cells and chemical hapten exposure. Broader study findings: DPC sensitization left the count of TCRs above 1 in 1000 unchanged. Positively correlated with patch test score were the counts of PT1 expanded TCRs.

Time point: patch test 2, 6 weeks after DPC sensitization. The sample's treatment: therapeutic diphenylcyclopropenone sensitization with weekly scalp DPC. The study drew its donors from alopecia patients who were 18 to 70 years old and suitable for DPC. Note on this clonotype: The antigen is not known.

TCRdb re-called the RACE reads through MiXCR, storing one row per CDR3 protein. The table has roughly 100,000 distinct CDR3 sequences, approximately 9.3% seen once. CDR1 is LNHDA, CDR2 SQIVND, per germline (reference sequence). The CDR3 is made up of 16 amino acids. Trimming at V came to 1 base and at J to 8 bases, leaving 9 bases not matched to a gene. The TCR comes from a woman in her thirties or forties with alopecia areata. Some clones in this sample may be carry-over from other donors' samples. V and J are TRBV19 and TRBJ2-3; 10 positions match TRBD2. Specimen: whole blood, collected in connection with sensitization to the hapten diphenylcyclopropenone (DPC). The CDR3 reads CASSIGPGLARGTQYF. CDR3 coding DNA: TGTGCCAGTAGTATAGGACCGGGACTAGCGAGGGGTACGCAGTATTTT.